What follows are 7 T cell receptor beta chains derived from one specimen sequenced in a study of shared clonotypes between healthy human individuals. Profiling relied on immunoSEQ multiplex PCR, and the TCRdb table lists in-frame clones only, not all of them. The sample comprises 2 million to 2.5 million clones, just under 95% of which are singletons, and approximately 0.39% rests with the top ten. Sequenced input: naive CD4+ T cells from PBMCs. The subset was: CD45RA+ positively selected. The receptors stem from a man between 18 and 29 years old in good health. Some clones in this sample may be carry-over from other donors' samples.

The chain carries TRBV5-1 and TRBJ2-2; perhaps TRBD2 as D (5 bases). Germline V gene sequence: CDR1 SGHRS, CDR2 YFSETQ. The CDR3 extends over 13 amino acids. Trimming took off 4 bases at V and 1 base at J, with 5 bases between the two ends. CDR3 in DNA: TGCGCCAGCAGCGAGGGGAACACCGGGGAGCTGTTTTTT. This sequence encodes CASSEGNTGELFF.

The V gene is TRBV2, the J gene TRBJ2-3, with a possible D match to TRBD2 (5 bases). This CDR3 has 12 amino acids. Looked up from germline, CDR1 is SNHLY and CDR2 is FYNNEI. The V end lost 4 bases, the J end lost 9 bases, and 11 bases lay between the germline ends. CDR3 region: CASSAVRGTQYF. The CDR3 nucleotides are TGTGCCAGCAGTGCGGTTCGGGGAACGCAGTATTTT.

The gene calls are TRBV5-1 and TRBJ2-1; 8 bases are shared with TRBD2. With 5 bases clipped from V and 2 bases from J, the junction kept 6 bases outside the gene matches. This CDR3 contains 15 residues. Germline V lookup: CDR1 SGHRS, CDR2 YFSETQ. This CDR3 is CASSSSSGTYNEQFF. The CDR3, as DNA: TGCGCCAGCAGTTCGAGTAGCGGGACCTACAATGAGCAGTTCTTC.

This clone showed up just a few times. The chain joins TRBV19 to TRBJ1-1, with no clear D. CDR3 length: 15 residues. The germline V and J ends were trimmed by 5 bases and 1 base, with 14 bases remaining between them. The germline gives CDR1 LNHDA, CDR2 SQIVND (reference sequence). The CDR3 nucleotides read TGTGCCAGTAGTCCCATTGAGGGTAGGAACACTGAAGCTTTCTTT. Translation gives CASSPIEGRNTEAFF.

The chain combines TRBV30 with TRBJ1-6; D is unresolved. Germline V CDR1 and CDR2: GTSNPN, SVGIG (reference sequence). CDR3 length: 13 residues. V was trimmed by 0 bases and J by 7 bases, leaving 7 bases between them. CDR3 sequence reads: CAWSVLRNSPLHF. The CDR3 DNA sequence: TGTGCCTGGAGTGTACTCAGAAATTCACCCCTCCACTTT.

The rearrangement uses TRBV2 and TRBJ2-5; D call uncertain. The CDR3 runs 13 residues. Per germline, CDR1 SNHLY and CDR2 FYNNEI. Between the trimmed V and J ends, which lost 5 bases and 2 bases, there was a span of 9 bases. The CDR3 loop reads CASSPNRQETQYF. In DNA form, the CDR3 reads TGTGCCAGCAGTCCAAACCGACAAGAGACCCAGTACTTC.

The chain is built from TRBV13 and TRBJ2-1, with no clear D. V lost 2 bases to trimming and J lost 8 bases, with 10 bases between them. CDR1 and CDR2 (germline): PRHDT, FYEKMQ (reference sequence). This CDR3 is 13 amino acids long. This chain's CDR3 is CASSLSQFHEQFF. The CDR3 DNA reads TGTGCCAGCAGCTTATCCCAGTTCCATGAGCAGTTCTTC. The complete variable domain, with remaining parts taken from reference TRBV13 and TRBJ2-1, reads AAGVIQSPRHLIKEKRETATLKCYPIPRHDTVYWYQQGPGQDPQFLISFYEKMQSDKGSIPDRFSAQQFSDYHSELNMSSLELGDSALYFCASSLSQFHEQFFGPGTRLTVL.